These 5 T cell receptor beta chains came from one sample sequenced in a study of memory CD4+ T cells and cytomegalovirus serostatus. Method: immunoSEQ multiplex PCR; TCRdb's copy keeps in-frame clones and lacks some. This sample carries 50,000 to 75,000 clones, approximately 78% of them seen once, and the ten largest clones take over 0.7%. The sort gate was single viable CD3+CD4+CD8-CD45RO+ cells for memory CD4+ T cells. The sample consisted of memory CD4+ T cells from blood. All receptors derive from an adult in good health and CMV-seronegative.

This clone was seen just once. V gene TRBV9 combines with J gene TRBJ2-7; 8 nucleotides align to TRBD2. The junction had 7 bases not matched to a gene; V was cut back by 0 bases and J by 5 bases. From germline, CDR1 is SGDLS and CDR2 YYNGEE. CDR3 size: 15 residues. CDR3 bases: TGTGCCAGCAGCGTAGGGGTGGGAGCGGGGGACGAGCAGTACTTC. It codes for CASSVGVGAGDEQYF.

The chain combines TRBV19 with TRBJ2-1; D not certain. Germline V gene data show CDR1 as LNHDA and CDR2 as SQIVND (reference sequence). Deletions cut 1 base from V and 6 bases from J, with 4 bases between. The CDR3 has 12 amino acids. Here the CDR3 reads CASSIGGNEQFF. In DNA form, the CDR3 reads TGTGCCAGTAGTATAGGAGGCAATGAGCAGTTCTTC.

V and J are TRBV14 and TRBJ2-7; 8 bases fit TRBD2. CDR3 length equals 15 residues. Germline trimming cut 6 bases from V and 5 bases from J; bases unmatched to any gene: 12. Germline assignment: CDR1 SGHDN and CDR2 FVKESK. The CDR3 DNA is TGTGCCAGCAGGGCGTCGGTAGCGGGAATCAACGAGCAGTACTTC. This gives the protein CASRASVAGINEQYF.

The gene calls are TRBV9 and TRBJ1-2; no definite D call. The CDR3 is made up of 14 amino acids. Trimming took 3 bases from V and 7 from J, leaving 16 bases between them. Germline V gives CDR1 SGDLS, CDR2 YYNGEE. In DNA, the CDR3 is TGTGCCAGCAGCGCCCCTGAGGGTAGAGGTGGCTACACCTTC. It encodes CASSAPEGRGGYTF.

This clone was recorded a few times. The rearrangement uses TRBV7-9 and TRBJ1-4; 9 positions agree with TRBD1. The V gene end was trimmed by 2 bases and the J gene end by 5 bases; junction bases not matched to a gene: 3. This CDR3 contains 15 residues. In germline, CDR1 is SEHNR, CDR2 FQNEAQ (reference sequence). The CDR3 here is CASSLRTGENEKLFF. The CDR3, as DNA: TGTGCCAGCAGCTTAAGGACAGGGGAGAATGAAAAACTGTTTTTT. The variable domain in full, with the rest retrieved from reference TRBV7-9 and TRBJ1-4, is DTGVSQNPRHKITKRGQNVTFRCDPISEHNRLYWYRQTLGQGPEFLTYFQNEAQLEKSRLLSDRFSAERPKGSFSTLEIQRTEQGDSAMYLCASSLRTGENEKLFFGSGTQLSVL.